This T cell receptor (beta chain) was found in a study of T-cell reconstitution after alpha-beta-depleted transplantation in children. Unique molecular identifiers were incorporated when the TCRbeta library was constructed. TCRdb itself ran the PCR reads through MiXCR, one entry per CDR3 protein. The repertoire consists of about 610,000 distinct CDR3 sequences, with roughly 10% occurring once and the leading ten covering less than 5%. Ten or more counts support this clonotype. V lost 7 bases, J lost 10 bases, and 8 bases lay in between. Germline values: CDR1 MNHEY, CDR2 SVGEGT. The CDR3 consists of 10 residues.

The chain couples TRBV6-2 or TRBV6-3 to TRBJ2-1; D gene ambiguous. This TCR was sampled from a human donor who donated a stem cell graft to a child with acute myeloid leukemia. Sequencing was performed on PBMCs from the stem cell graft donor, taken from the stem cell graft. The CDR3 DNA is TGTGCCAGCAATGAAGGGGAGCAGTTCTTC. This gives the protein CASNEGEQFF.